What follows are 25 T cell receptor beta chains derived from one specimen sequenced in a study of blood T cell repertoires in COVID-19. The table came from immunoSEQ multiplex PCR; TCRdb's copy has only in-frame clones and leaves some out. The sample consists of more than 150,000 clones, 85% to 90% of them appearing once. The sequenced sample consisted of peripheral blood. The receptors stem from a man in his fifties or sixties with COVID-19, enrolled during active disease.

This rearrangement joins TRBV4-3 to TRBJ1-5, with no clear D. Per the germline V gene, CDR1 is LGHNA and CDR2 is YSLEER. Trimming stripped 0 bases from V and 6 bases from J, with 15 bases between. The CDR3 is made up of 16 amino acids. The chain's CDR3 is CASSQEPILGAQPQHF. The CDR3 region has the DNA TGCGCCAGCAGCCAAGAACCCATCTTGGGCGCTCAGCCCCAGCATTTT.

V is TRBV28 and J is TRBJ1-5, with TRBD1 identical over 8 bases. V lost 7 bases and J lost 11; bases outside the gene matches: 10. The CDR3 runs to 13 residues. Germline assignment: CDR1 MDHEN and CDR2 SYDVKM. CDR3 coding DNA: TGTGCCAGCACCAAAGGCACAGGGGGGGCCCAGCATTTT. Protein product: CASTKGTGGAQHF.

This chain links TRBV6-5 with TRBJ2-5, with D maybe TRBD1 (5 bases). The germline CDR1 and CDR2 sequences are MNHEY and SVGAGI. This CDR3 has 15 residues. Between the trimmed V and J ends, which lost 1 base and 2 bases, there was a span of 11 bases. CDR3 in amino acids: CASSYLGVGQETQYF. CDR3 DNA: TGTGCCAGCAGTTACTTAGGGGTTGGGCAAGAGACCCAGTACTTC.

The chain combines TRBV5-5 with TRBJ2-2; 10 bases line up with TRBD1. The CDR3 extends over 16 amino acids. Germline V gives CDR1 SGHKS, CDR2 YYEKEE (reference sequence). After removal of 3 bases from V and 0 bases from J, the junction contained 2 bases not matched to a gene. CDR3 amino acids: CASSWTGGSNTGELFF. The CDR3 coding sequence is TGTGCCAGCAGCTGGACAGGGGGATCGAACACCGGGGAGCTGTTTTTT.

For this clone: The identical CDR3 is also encoded by other nucleotide sequences in the sample. V usage is TRBV27 and J usage is TRBJ1-2; tentative D call: TRBD1 (6 bases). V was cut by 5 bases and J by 8 bases, with 12 bases left in between. The CDR3 extends over 12 amino acids. Germline lookup yields CDR1 MNHEY and CDR2 SMNVEV (reference sequence). The CDR3 loop reads CASSRTGTGYTF. The CDR3 DNA reads as TGTGCCAGCAGTAGAACAGGGACCGGCTACACCTTC.

The rearrangement joins TRBV11-2 to TRBJ2-3, with D tentatively TRBD1 (5 bases). Between the trimmed V and J ends, which lost 5 bases and 1 base, there was a span of 10 bases. Germline CDR1 and CDR2: SGHAT and FQNNGV. This CDR3 contains 14 residues. CDR3 sequence: CASSQGPGTDTQYF. CDR3 DNA sequence: TGTGCCAGCAGCCAGGGTCCTGGCACAGATACGCAGTATTTT.

The chain joins TRBV7-9 to TRBJ2-5, with D tentatively TRBD2 (5 bases). V was clipped by 9 bases and J by 2 bases, with 19 bases between them. CDR1 is SEHNR and CDR2 is FQNEAQ in the germline V gene (reference sequence). CDR3 size: 15 residues. CDR3 region: CASGKAGGGQETQYF. CDR3 coding DNA: TGTGCCAGTGGTAAGGCCGGAGGTGGGCAAGAGACCCAGTACTTC.

The chain joins TRBV5-6 to TRBJ1-6; tentative D call: TRBD1 (6 bases). CDR1 is SGHDT, CDR2 YYEEEE, per germline. The CDR3 loop spans 14 amino acids. The V end was cut by 0 bases, the J end by 10 bases, with 11 bases between. CDR3: CASSLGGGRSPLHF. The CDR3 DNA sequence: TGTGCCAGCAGCTTGGGGGGGGGCAGGTCACCCCTCCACTTT. The full variable domain, in which reference TRBV5-6 and TRBJ1-6 provide the parts outside the CDR3, is DAGVTQSPTHLIKTRGQQVTLRCSPKSGHDTVSWYQQALGQGPQFIFQYYEEEERQRGNFPDRFSGHQFPNYSSELNVNALLLGDSALYLCASSLGGGRSPLHFGNGTRLTVT.

The chain links TRBV4-3 to TRBJ2-2, with TRBD2 identical over 10 bases. With V trimmed by 4 bases and J by 6 bases, 8 bases remained unmatched. Germline CDR1 is LGHNA and CDR2 is YSLEER. This CDR3 is 16 amino acids long. The CDR3 bases are TGCGCCAGCAGCCCTTACAAGCTAGCGGGGGCCGGGGAGCTGTTTTTT. Protein sequence: CASSPYKLAGAGELFF.

This clone was recorded once. V and J are TRBV7-8 and TRBJ1-4; 12 bases map to TRBD1. The V and J ends lost 4 bases and 8 bases, in that order; junction bases with no gene match: 14. The germline gives CDR1 SGHVS, CDR2 FQNEAQ. There are 18 residues in the CDR3. The CDR3 DNA sequence: TGTGCCAGCAGCTCCCAGGGGGGGACAGGGGGCTTGGGAGAAAAACTGTTTTTT. Translation: CASSSQGGTGGLGEKLFF.

The chain has TRBV7-6 and TRBJ1-4; D not resolved. Trimming took off 6 bases at V and 7 bases at J, with 12 bases between the two ends. Germline V gives CDR1 SGHVS, CDR2 FNYEAQ. There are 13 residues in the CDR3. The CDR3 protein is CASSYGEFEKLFF. The CDR3 DNA sequence: TGTGCCAGCAGTTACGGTGAATTTGAAAAACTGTTTTTT.

The chain carries TRBV7-8 and TRBJ1-5; D gene ambiguous. CDR3 size: 15 residues. V was trimmed by 1 base and J by 2 bases, leaving 9 bases between them. In germline, CDR1 is SGHVS, CDR2 FQNEAQ. In DNA, the CDR3 is TGTGCCAGCAGCTTAGAAGTTCCGGGCAATCAGCCCCAGCATTTT. It yields the protein CASSLEVPGNQPQHF.

In the case of this clone: The sample holds other DNA sequences that translate to the same CDR3. The chain joins TRBV18 to TRBJ1-1; 9 nucleotides line up with TRBD1. The CDR3 runs to 14 residues. The trim removed 5 bases at V and 2 bases at J, leaving 3 bases unmatched. The V gene's germline CDR1 is KGHSH and CDR2 LQKENI. Written as DNA, the CDR3 is TGTGCCAGCTCATCGGGACAGGGAAACACTGAAGCTTTCTTT. This encodes CASSSGQGNTEAFF. Using reference TRBV18 and TRBJ1-1 for the parts outside the CDR3, the full variable domain is NAGVMQNPRHLVRRRGQEARLRCSPMKGHSHVYWYRQLPEEGLKFMVYLQKENIIDESGMPKERFSAEFPKEGPSILRIQQVVRGDSAAYFCASSSGQGNTEAFFGQGTRLTVV.

CDR3 nucleotides: TGTGCCAGCAACCCAGGGGGACCAAGCACAGATACGCAGTATTTT. Translating it yields CASNPGGPSTDTQYF. The V call is TRBV7-2, the J call TRBJ2-3; 7 bases fit TRBD1. Losses at the gene ends were 7 bases for V and 0 bases for J; bases not matched to a gene: 7. Germline CDR1 is SGHTA and CDR2 is FQGNSA. The CDR3 contains 15 residues.

The V gene is TRBV9, the J gene TRBJ1-1; D uncertain. The V and J ends lost 3 bases and 1 base respectively, with 7 bases between them. Germline V gene data show CDR1 as SGDLS and CDR2 as YYNGEE. The CDR3 spans 13 residues. For the CDR3, the DNA is TGTGCCAGCAGCGGGACTTCGAACACTGAAGCTTTCTTT. The encoded protein is CASSGTSNTEAFF.

This sequence joins TRBV2 and TRBJ1-5, with D possibly TRBD1 on 5 matching bases. CDR1 is SNHLY, CDR2 FYNNEI, per germline. The CDR3 is 16 residues long. Trimming stripped 3 bases from V and 0 bases from J, with 12 bases between. Written as DNA, the CDR3 is TGTGCCAGCAGTGATGTTCTCAGGGATAGCAATCAGCCCCAGCATTTT. Translating gives CASSDVLRDSNQPQHF.

The chain carries TRBV27 and TRBJ2-2, with TRBD1 matching over 8 bases. The CDR3 is 15 amino acids. Germline loops: CDR1 MNHEY, CDR2 SMNVEV (reference sequence). The ends lost 6 bases at V and 1 base at J; junction bases unmatched: 4. The CDR3: CASRAGTGNTGELFF. CDR3 DNA: TGTGCCAGCAGAGCCGGGACAGGGAACACCGGGGAGCTGTTTTTT.

This clone appeared once. V is TRBV10-1 and J is TRBJ1-1, with 7 bases fitting TRBD1. V gave up 1 base and J gave up 0 bases; unmatched junction bases: 26. The CDR3 sequence is 23 residues long. Germline V gene data show CDR1 as WNHNN and CDR2 as SYGVQD (reference sequence). CDR3 amino acids: CASSECIPGTAGSAALMNTEAFF. For the CDR3, the DNA is TGCGCCAGCAGTGAGTGTATCCCCGGGACAGCTGGATCAGCAGCCCTCATGAACACTGAAGCTTTCTTT.

The chain recombines TRBV18 with TRBJ2-5, with a weak D call TRBD1 (6 bases). V was trimmed by 3 bases and J by 1 base, leaving 9 bases between them. Germline CDR1 and CDR2: KGHSH and LQKENI. The CDR3 totals 14 residues. The chain's CDR3 is CASSPGTIQETQYF. CDR3 bases: TGTGCCAGCTCACCTGGGACAATCCAAGAGACCCAGTACTTC.

The chain uses TRBV6-5 and TRBJ1-2, with TRBD1 matching over 7 bases. Germline CDR1 reads MNHEY; CDR2 reads SVGAGI. The V gene end was trimmed by 6 bases and the J gene end by 2 bases; junction bases not matched to a gene: 9. The CDR3 loop spans 15 amino acids. The CDR3 DNA reads as TGTGCCAGCAGGGTTAGACAGGGAAGAAACTATGGCTACACCTTC. Its translation: CASRVRQGRNYGYTF.

The chain recombines TRBV7-3 with TRBJ2-2, with unresolved D. Germline V gives CDR1 SGHTA, CDR2 FQGTGA. Trimming pared 2 bases from V and 5 bases from J, leaving 9 bases between. The CDR3 totals 14 residues. The CDR3 DNA is TGTGCCAGCAGCTTACTCCCGGAGACCGGGGAGCTGTTTTTT. It encodes CASSLLPETGELFF.

This chain joins TRBV27 and TRBJ1-2; 7 positions agree with TRBD1. In germline, CDR1 is MNHEY, CDR2 SMNVEV (reference sequence). The CDR3 sequence is 13 residues long. The trim removed 3 bases at V and 6 bases at J, leaving 4 bases unmatched. In DNA, the CDR3 is TGTGCCAGCAGTTTTACAGGGGTCCATGGCTACACCTTC. Its protein is CASSFTGVHGYTF.

The rearrangement uses TRBV27 and TRBJ2-6, with D perhaps matching TRBD1 (6 bases). CDR1 and CDR2 from the germline V gene are MNHEY and SMNVEV (reference sequence). V dropped 5 bases and J dropped 6 bases, with 17 bases sitting between them. The CDR3 runs to 16 residues. The CDR3 reads CASSASGQLSANVLTF. CDR3 bases: TGTGCCAGCAGTGCATCGGGACAACTATCGGCCAACGTCCTGACTTTC.

As for this clone: One junction end does not reproduce the germline sequence, and a read error may be involved. The gene calls are TRBV6-2 or TRBV6-3 and TRBJ2-7; possibly TRBD1 for D (5 bases). The CDR3 runs to 14 residues. Germline values: CDR1 MNHEY, CDR2 SVGEGT. CDR3 region: CASSLHLQTASSDF. The CDR3 DNA follows: TGTGCCAGCAGCTTACACCTACAGACAGCCTCCTCCGATTTC.

The chain couples TRBV6-5 to TRBJ2-7; TRBD1 aligns across 8 bases. The germline V gene has CDR1 MNHEY and CDR2 SVGAGI. J gave up 6 bases and V 4 bases, and 8 bases lay outside the gene matches. The CDR3 totals 14 residues. CDR3 sequence: CASSSSTGVSEQYF. For the CDR3, the DNA is TGTGCCAGCAGTTCCTCGACAGGGGTTAGCGAGCAGTACTTC.